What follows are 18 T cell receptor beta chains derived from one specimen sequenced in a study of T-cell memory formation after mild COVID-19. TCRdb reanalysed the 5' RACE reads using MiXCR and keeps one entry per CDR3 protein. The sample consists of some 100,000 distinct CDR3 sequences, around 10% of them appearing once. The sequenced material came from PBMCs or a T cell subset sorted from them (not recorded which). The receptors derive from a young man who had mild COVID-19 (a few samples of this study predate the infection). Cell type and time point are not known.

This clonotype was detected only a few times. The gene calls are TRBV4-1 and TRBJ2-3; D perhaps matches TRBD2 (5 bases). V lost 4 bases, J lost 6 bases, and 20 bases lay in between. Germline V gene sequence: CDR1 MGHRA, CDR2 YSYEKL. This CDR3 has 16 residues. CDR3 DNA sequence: TGCGCCAGCAGCCCTCAAGGAGGACGATTCGAGGATACGCAGTATTTT. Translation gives CASSPQGGRFEDTQYF.

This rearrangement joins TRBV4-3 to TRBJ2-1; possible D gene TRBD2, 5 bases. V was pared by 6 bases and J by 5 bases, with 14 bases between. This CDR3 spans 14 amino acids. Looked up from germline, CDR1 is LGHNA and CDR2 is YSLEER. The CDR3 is CASSPGVEDNEQFF. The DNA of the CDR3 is TGCGCCAGCAGTCCCGGGGTGGAAGACAATGAGCAGTTCTTC.

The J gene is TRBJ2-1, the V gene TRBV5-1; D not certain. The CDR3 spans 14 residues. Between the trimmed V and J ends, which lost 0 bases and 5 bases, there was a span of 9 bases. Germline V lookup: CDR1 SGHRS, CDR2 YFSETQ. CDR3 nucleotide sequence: TGCGCCAGCAGCTTGGAAGGGTACAACAATGAGCAGTTCTTC. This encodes CASSLEGYNNEQFF. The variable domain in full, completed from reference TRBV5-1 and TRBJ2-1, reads KAGVTQTPRYLIKTRGQQVTLSCSPISGHRSVSWYQQTPGQGLQFLFEYFSETQRNKGNFPGRFSGRQFSNSRSEMNVSTLELGDSALYLCASSLEGYNNEQFFGPGTRLTVL.

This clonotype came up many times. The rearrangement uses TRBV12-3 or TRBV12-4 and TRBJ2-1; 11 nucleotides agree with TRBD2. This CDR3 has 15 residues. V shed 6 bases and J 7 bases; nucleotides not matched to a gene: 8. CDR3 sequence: CASSPGTSGMNEQFF. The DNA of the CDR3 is TGTGCCAGCAGCCCCGGGACTAGCGGTATGAATGAGCAGTTCTTC.

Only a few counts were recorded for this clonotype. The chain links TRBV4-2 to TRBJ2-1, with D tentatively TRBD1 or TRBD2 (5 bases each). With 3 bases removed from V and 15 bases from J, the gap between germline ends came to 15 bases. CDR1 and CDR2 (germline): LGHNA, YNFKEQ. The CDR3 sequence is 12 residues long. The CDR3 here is CASSQGRDPSFF. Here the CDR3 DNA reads TGTGCCAGCAGCCAGGGCCGGGACCCATCGTTCTTC.

The CDR3 here is CASSTGLANEQFF. The CDR3 nucleotides are TGTGCCAGCAGTACGGGACTAGCAAATGAGCAGTTCTTC. The chain links TRBV27 to TRBJ2-1, with 9 bases matching TRBD2. The trim removed 5 bases at V and 7 bases at J, leaving 3 bases unmatched. Germline values: CDR1 MNHEY, CDR2 SMNVEV (reference sequence). The CDR3 is 13 residues long.

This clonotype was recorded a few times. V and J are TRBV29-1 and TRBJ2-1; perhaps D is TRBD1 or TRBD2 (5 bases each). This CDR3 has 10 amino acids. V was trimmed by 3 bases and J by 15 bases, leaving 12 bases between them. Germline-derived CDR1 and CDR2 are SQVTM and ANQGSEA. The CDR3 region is CSVDGAPPFF. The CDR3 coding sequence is TGCAGCGTTGACGGGGCCCCCCCGTTCTTC.

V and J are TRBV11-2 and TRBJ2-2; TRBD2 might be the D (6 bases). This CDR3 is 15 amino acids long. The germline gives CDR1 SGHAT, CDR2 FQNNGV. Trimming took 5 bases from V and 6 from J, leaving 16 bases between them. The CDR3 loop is CASSGGTVGAGELFF. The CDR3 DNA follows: TGTGCCAGCAGCGGCGGGACCGTCGGGGCCGGGGAGCTGTTTTTT.

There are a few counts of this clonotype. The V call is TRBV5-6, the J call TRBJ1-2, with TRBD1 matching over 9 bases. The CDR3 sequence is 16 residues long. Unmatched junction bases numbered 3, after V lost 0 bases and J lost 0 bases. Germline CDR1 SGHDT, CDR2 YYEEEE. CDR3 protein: CASSLAGTGPNYGYTF. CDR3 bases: TGTGCCAGCAGCTTGGCCGGGACAGGGCCTAACTATGGCTACACCTTC. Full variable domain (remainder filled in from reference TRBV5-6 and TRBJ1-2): DAGVTQSPTHLIKTRGQQVTLRCSPKSGHDTVSWYQQALGQGPQFIFQYYEEEERQRGNFPDRFSGHQFPNYSSELNVNALLLGDSALYLCASSLAGTGPNYGYTFGSGTRLTVV.

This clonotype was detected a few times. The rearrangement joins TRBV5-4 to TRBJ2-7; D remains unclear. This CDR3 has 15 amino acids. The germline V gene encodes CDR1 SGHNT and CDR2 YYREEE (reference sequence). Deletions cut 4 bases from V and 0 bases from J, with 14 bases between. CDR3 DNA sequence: TGTGCCAGCAGCGGAACCGGGTCTTACTCCTACGAGCAGTACTTC. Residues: CASSGTGSYSYEQYF.

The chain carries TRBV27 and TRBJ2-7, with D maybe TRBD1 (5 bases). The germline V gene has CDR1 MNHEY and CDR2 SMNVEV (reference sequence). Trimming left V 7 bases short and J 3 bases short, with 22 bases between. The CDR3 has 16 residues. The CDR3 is CASITVGHRLRYEQYF. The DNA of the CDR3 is TGTGCCAGCATTACGGTAGGACACCGCCTCCGCTACGAGCAGTACTTC.

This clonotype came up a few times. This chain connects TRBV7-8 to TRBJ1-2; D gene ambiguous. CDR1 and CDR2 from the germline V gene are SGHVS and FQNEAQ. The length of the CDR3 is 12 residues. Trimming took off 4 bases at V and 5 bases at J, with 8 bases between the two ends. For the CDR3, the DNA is TGTGCCAGCAGCTCGGGCGGGTATGGCTACACCTTC. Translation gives CASSSGGYGYTF.

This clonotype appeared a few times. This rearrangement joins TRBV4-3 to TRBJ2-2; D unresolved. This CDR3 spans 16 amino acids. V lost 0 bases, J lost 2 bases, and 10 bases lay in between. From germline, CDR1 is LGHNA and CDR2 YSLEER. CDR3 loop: CASSQDLYINTGELFF. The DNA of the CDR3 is TGCGCCAGCAGCCAAGATCTCTACATTAACACCGGGGAGCTGTTTTTT.

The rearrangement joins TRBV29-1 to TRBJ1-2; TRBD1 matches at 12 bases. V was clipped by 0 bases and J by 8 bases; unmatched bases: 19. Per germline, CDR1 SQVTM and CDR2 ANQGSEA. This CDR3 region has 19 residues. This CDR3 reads CSVEEFGTGGFPRSSGYTF. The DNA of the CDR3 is TGCAGCGTTGAAGAATTCGGGACAGGGGGCTTTCCCCGATCGAGCGGCTACACCTTC.

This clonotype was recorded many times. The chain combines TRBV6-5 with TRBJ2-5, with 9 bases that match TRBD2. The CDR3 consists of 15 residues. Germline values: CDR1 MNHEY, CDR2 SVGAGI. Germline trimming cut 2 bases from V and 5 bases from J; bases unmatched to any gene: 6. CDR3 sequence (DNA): TGTGCCAGCAGTTACCTTTCTAGCGGGGAGGAGACCCAGTACTTC. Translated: CASSYLSSGEETQYF.

This chain's CDR3 is CAWTSVEGRGYTF. DNA of the CDR3: TGTGCCTGGACCTCAGTAGAGGGGCGAGGCTACACCTTC. The chain has TRBV30 and TRBJ1-2, with D possibly being TRBD1 (5 bases). The V end lost 4 bases, the J end lost 8 bases, and 17 bases lay between the germline ends. The CDR3 covers 13 residues. In germline, CDR1 is GTSNPN, CDR2 SVGIG (reference sequence).

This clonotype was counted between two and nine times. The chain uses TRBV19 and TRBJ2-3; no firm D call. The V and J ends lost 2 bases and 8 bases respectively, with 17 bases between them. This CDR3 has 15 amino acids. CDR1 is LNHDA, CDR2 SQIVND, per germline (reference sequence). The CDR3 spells CASSISEGSTGTQYF. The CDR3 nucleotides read TGTGCCAGTAGTATAAGCGAAGGGTCCACGGGTACGCAGTATTTT.

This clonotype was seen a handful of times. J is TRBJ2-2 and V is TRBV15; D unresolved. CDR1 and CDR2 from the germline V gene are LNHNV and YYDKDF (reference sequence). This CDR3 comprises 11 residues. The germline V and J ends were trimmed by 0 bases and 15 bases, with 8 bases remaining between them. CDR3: CATSRDVEVFF. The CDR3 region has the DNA TGTGCCACCAGCAGAGATGTAGAGGTGTTTTTT.